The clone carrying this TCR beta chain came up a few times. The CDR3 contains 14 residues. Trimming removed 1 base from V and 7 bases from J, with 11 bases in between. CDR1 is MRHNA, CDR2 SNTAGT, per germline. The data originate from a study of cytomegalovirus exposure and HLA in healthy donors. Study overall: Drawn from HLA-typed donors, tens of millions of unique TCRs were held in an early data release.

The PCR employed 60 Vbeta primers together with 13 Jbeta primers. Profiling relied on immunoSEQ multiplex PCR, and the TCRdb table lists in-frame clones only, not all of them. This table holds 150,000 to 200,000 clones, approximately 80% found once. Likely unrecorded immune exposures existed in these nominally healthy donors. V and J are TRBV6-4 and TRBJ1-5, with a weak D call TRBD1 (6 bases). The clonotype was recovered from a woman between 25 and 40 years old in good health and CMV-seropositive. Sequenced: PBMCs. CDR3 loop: CASSDLGAGQPQHF. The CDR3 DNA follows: TGTGCCAGCAGTGACTTGGGGGCAGGCCAGCCCCAGCATTTT.